This T cell receptor (beta chain) was retrieved from a study of metastatic and nonmetastatic thyroid tumors. The overall study: Repertoires from blood and tumor or nodule tissue of malignant and benign thyroid patients were compared.

Comments on this clone: What it binds is not known.

Source study methods: The study's classifier, a distant-metastasis tool for papillary thyroid cancer, was built using CDR3 differences across clinicopathological groups. TCRdb redid the clone calls on the PCR reads using MiXCR. V and J calls and clone size were set by TCRdb, not the authors. The repertoire includes some 39,000 clones, less than 20% of them detected once, and 22% sits in the top ten. Looked up from germline, CDR1 is SGHTA and CDR2 is FQGNSA. The CDR3 has 15 amino acids. Germline trimming cut 3 bases from V and 2 bases from J; bases unmatched to any gene: 3. Study results and limitations: Versus benign nodules, malignant thyroid tumors reportedly had significantly higher TCR beta diversity, in blood and tumor.

Thyroid surgery had not been preceded by any treatment in any patient. The sequence was obtained from a female donor with papillary thyroid cancer or a benign thyroid nodule (not recorded which). Some clones in this sample may be carry-over from other donors' samples. The sample comprised blood. The chain is built from TRBV7-2 and TRBJ2-3; 9 positions match TRBD2. This CDR3 is CASSLRGGDTDTQYF. The CDR3 nucleotides are TGTGCCAGCAGCTTGCGGGGGGGCGACACAGATACGCAGTATTTT.